These T cell receptor beta chains were read from a single sample in a study of shared clonotypes between healthy human individuals. Assay used: immunoSEQ multiplex PCR; TCRdb lists only in-frame clones, some missing. The sample yields about 1.5 million clones, approximately 98% seen once. Input material: naive CD4+ T cells sorted from blood. The receptors come from a man aged 25 to 40 in good health. Both conserved end residues are part of each CDR3. Fields, in order: J gene, D gene, clone size, V gene, CDR3 length, CDR3 DNA, CDR3 protein. D genes are given only for firm matches. Part of the rows lack a size; the others show once, few, many or a class for expanded clones.

>TRBJ2-7|.|.|TRBV7-9|12
TGTGCCAGCAGCCCCGAGAGGCTGGAGCAGTACTTC
CASSPERLEQYF
>TRBJ2-7|TRBD2|.|TRBV28|15
TGTGCCAGCAGCCTAACTCTAGCGGGAGTACACGAGCAGTACTTC
CASSLTLAGVHEQYF
>TRBJ2-3|TRBD2|.|TRBV4-1|17
TGCGCCAGCAGCCAAGCTCCCGGGACTAGCGGCACAGATACGCAGTATTTT
CASSQAPGTSGTDTQYF
>TRBJ2-3|TRBD2|.|TRBV7-2|16
TGTGCCAGCAGCTTATCCGTAGCGGGGGGCACAGATACGCAGTATTTT
CASSLSVAGGTDTQYF
>TRBJ2-3|TRBD1|.|TRBV28|17
TGTGCCAGCAGTTCCCACCGGGACAGAGCTAGCACAGATACGCAGTATTTT
CASSSHRDRASTDTQYF
>TRBJ2-2|TRBD2|.|TRBV10-3|15
TGTGCCATCAATGGACTAGCGGGAGGTACCGGGGAGCTGTTTTTT
CAINGLAGGTGELFF
>TRBJ1-2|TRBD1|.|TRBV5-1|15
TGCGCCAGCAGCTTAGGACAGGGGGCAGGCTATGGCTACACCTTC
CASSLGQGAGYGYTF
>TRBJ1-1|.|.|TRBV10-1|13
TGCGCCAGCAGTGAGACCGGGCTGGGTGAAGCTTTCTTT
CASSETGLGEAFF
>TRBJ2-7|.|.|TRBV9|15
TGTGCCAGCAGCCCACGACTAGTAGGGTCCTACGAGCAGTACTTC
CASSPRLVGSYEQYF
>TRBJ1-1|.|.|TRBV5-4|16
TGTGCCAGCAGCTTGGGGTCGATTCCTTCGAACACTGAAGCTTTCTTT
CASSLGSIPSNTEAFF
>TRBJ2-1|.|.|TRBV18|14
TGTGCCAGCTTATCAGACAGCTCCTACAATGAGCAGTTCTTC
CASLSDSSYNEQFF
>TRBJ2-3|.|.|TRBV4-2|15
TGTGCCAGCAGCCGGGACTGGACAGGAAGGGGTACGCAGTATTTT
CASSRDWTGRGTQYF
>TRBJ2-7|TRBD1|.|TRBV11-3|14
TGTGCCAGCAGCTTCCGGGACAGACCCTACGAGCAGTACTTC
CASSFRDRPYEQYF
>TRBJ2-7|TRBD1|few|TRBV18|14
TGTGCCAGCTCACCACCGGGACAGGGGTACGAGCAGTACTTC
CASSPPGQGYEQYF
>TRBJ2-3|.|.|TRBV9|14
TGTGCCAGCAGCGTCGGGACTTTCACAGATACGCAGTATTTT
CASSVGTFTDTQYF
>TRBJ2-1|TRBD2|.|TRBV7-2|14
TGTGCCAGCACCTCCGGCGGGAGCTACAATGAGCAGTTCTTC
CASTSGGSYNEQFF
>TRBJ1-3|.|.|TRBV9|14
TGTGCCAGCAGCGCCGCGGGTGGTGGAAACACCATATATTTT
CASSAAGGGNTIYF
>TRBJ2-1|TRBD1|.|TRBV7-6|14
TGTGCCAGCAGTCGACAGGGGCTATTGGGTGAGCAGTTCTTC
CASSRQGLLGEQFF
>TRBJ2-6|TRBD1|.|TRBV2|18
TGTGCCAGCAGTGAAGAGGGGGCGACCTACTCTGGGGCCAACGTCCTGACTTTC
CASSEEGATYSGANVLTF
>TRBJ2-7|TRBD2|.|TRBV6-5|16
TGTGCCAGCAGTTATTTAGCGGGAGGGGGGTCCTACGAGCAGTACTTC
CASSYLAGGGSYEQYF
>TRBJ2-6|.|once|TRBV7-6|16
TGTGCCAGCAGCCAAGATCCCCACTCTGGGGCCAACGTCCTGACTTTC
CASSQDPHSGANVLTF
>TRBJ2-7|.|.|TRBV11-3|13
TGTGCCAGCAGCTCGGGGCCGTCCTACGAGCAGTACTTC
CASSSGPSYEQYF
>TRBJ1-1|.|once|TRBV19|13
TGTGCCACCCGGGGCGGAACGGTAGGGATGGCTTTCTTT
CATRGGTVGMAFF